A selection of T cell receptor beta chains follows, all from one sample in a study of blood T cell repertoires in COVID-19. Assay: immunoSEQ multiplex PCR; the TCRdb copy retains only in-frame clones and omits some. The sample shows 250,000 to 350,000 clones, 88% of them seen only once. Material: peripheral blood. Source of these receptors: a woman aged 25 to 39 with COVID-19, enrolled during active disease. CDR3s include the opening cysteine and the closing phenylalanine or tryptophan. D genes are given only for firm matches. Not all rows give a size; the values are once, few, many and, for expanded clones, a class.

J,D,size,V,DNA,CDR3
TRBJ1-5,TRBD1,NA,TRBV29-1,TGCAGCGCTCGACAGGGTAATAGCAATCAGCCCCAGCATTTT,CSARQGNSNQPQHF
TRBJ1-1,TRBD1,once,TRBV5-1,TGCGCCAGCAGCATCACAGGGGGCACTGAAGCTTTCTTT,CASSITGGTEAFF
TRBJ1-2,TRBD1,NA,TRBV7-6,TGTGCCAGCAGCTTAGGACAGGGGGGCCACTATGGCTACACCTTC,CASSLGQGGHYGYTF
TRBJ2-7,NA,NA,TRBV6-5,TGTGCCAGCAGTTCCGCCAGGGTCTCCTACGAGCAGTACTTC,CASSSARVSYEQYF
TRBJ2-1,TRBD1,NA,TRBV27,TGTGCCAGCAGTTTATCCTCCTCGACAGGGAATGAGCAGTTCTTC,CASSLSSSTGNEQFF
TRBJ1-1,TRBD1,NA,TRBV6-5,TGTGCCAGCAGTATCCGGGACAGACCCAAGACTGAAGCTTTCTTT,CASSIRDRPKTEAFF
TRBJ1-5,TRBD1,once,TRBV12-3/TRBV12-4,TGTGCCAGCATTGCAGGGGGCGGGCAGCCCCAGCATTTT,CASIAGGGQPQHF
TRBJ1-1,TRBD1,NA,TRBV28,TGTGCCAGCAGCCTACCAGGGGGCGGGTTGGAAGCTTTCTTT,CASSLPGGGLEAFF
TRBJ1-1,NA,NA,TRBV5-1,TGCGCCAGCGCCTCGAACAGGGCTATGAACACTGAAGCTTTCTTT,CASASNRAMNTEAFF
TRBJ2-3,NA,NA,TRBV6-5,TGTGCCAGCCGCGGTGGAGGCACAGATACGCAGTATTTT,CASRGGGTDTQYF
TRBJ1-4,NA,NA,TRBV7-2,TGTGCCAGCAGCTTAGATAGTCGAGAGGGTCGAAAACTGTTTTTT,CASSLDSREGRKLFF
TRBJ2-7,TRBD2,NA,TRBV7-2,TGTGCCAGCAGCATCACTAGCGGTTGGGGCGAGCAGTACTTC,CASSITSGWGEQYF
TRBJ2-7,NA,NA,TRBV10-1,TGCGCCAGCAGTGAGTCTACAGGGGAGCAGTACTTC,CASSESTGEQYF
TRBJ1-1,NA,NA,TRBV7-3,TGTGCCAGCAGCTTAATGGGCAGGGCAACTGAAGCTTTCTTT,CASSLMGRATEAFF
TRBJ1-2,NA,NA,TRBV18,TGTGCCAGCTCCCCTATGGGCTCTGGTGGCTACACCTTC,CASSPMGSGGYTF
TRBJ1-2,NA,NA,TRBV27,TGTGCCAGCAGGCTGTCCCTAGGGGGAACTAACTATGGCTACACCTTC,CASRLSLGGTNYGYTF
TRBJ1-1,TRBD1,NA,TRBV2,TGTGCCAGCAGTGGTAGGACAGGGTCCACTGAAGCTTTCTTT,CASSGRTGSTEAFF
TRBJ2-3,NA,NA,TRBV11-2,TGTGCCAGCAGTTTAGCCGGGTCCGGCACAGATACGCAGTATTTT,CASSLAGSGTDTQYF
TRBJ2-1,TRBD2,NA,TRBV24-1,TGTGCCACCAGTGACCCTAGCGGGAGCTCCTACAATGAGCAGTTCTTC,CATSDPSGSSYNEQFF
TRBJ2-7,NA,NA,TRBV30,TGTGCCTGGAGTGGCGGCCCCTACGAGCAGTACTTC,CAWSGGPYEQYF
TRBJ1-3,NA,NA,TRBV4-1,TGCGCCAGCAGCCAAGCGCCCGGGGGGCCTCGGACCGGAAACACCATATATTTT,CASSQAPGGPRTGNTIYF
TRBJ2-1,TRBD1,NA,TRBV11-1,TGTGCCAGCAGCCTGAGTCAGGGGACAGGGGACAATGAGCAGTTCTTC,CASSLSQGTGDNEQFF
TRBJ2-1,NA,NA,TRBV4-1,TGCGCCAGCAGCCAAGATCCAGCGGGCGATCTTGAGCAGTTCTTC,CASSQDPAGDLEQFF
TRBJ2-1,TRBD2,NA,TRBV7-3,TGTGCCAGCAGCCCGGGGACTAGCGGGAGATGGGTAAACTCCTACAATGAGCAGTTCTTC,CASSPGTSGRWVNSYNEQFF
TRBJ2-1,NA,NA,TRBV6-4,TGTGCCAGCAGTTTGACAGGCGGCTCCTACAATGAGCAGTTCTTC,CASSLTGGSYNEQFF
TRBJ2-5,TRBD1,once,TRBV5-1,TGCGCCAGCAGCCTAGACAGGGGGCGCGTGGAGACCCAGTACTTC,CASSLDRGRVETQYF
TRBJ2-5,NA,NA,TRBV28,TGTGCCAGCAGGAGCGGAGCTTACCAAGAGACCCAGTACTTC,CASRSGAYQETQYF
TRBJ2-7,NA,NA,TRBV7-2,TGTGCCAGCACCGTGGACTCAAGCTCCTACGAGCAGTACTTC,CASTVDSSSYEQYF